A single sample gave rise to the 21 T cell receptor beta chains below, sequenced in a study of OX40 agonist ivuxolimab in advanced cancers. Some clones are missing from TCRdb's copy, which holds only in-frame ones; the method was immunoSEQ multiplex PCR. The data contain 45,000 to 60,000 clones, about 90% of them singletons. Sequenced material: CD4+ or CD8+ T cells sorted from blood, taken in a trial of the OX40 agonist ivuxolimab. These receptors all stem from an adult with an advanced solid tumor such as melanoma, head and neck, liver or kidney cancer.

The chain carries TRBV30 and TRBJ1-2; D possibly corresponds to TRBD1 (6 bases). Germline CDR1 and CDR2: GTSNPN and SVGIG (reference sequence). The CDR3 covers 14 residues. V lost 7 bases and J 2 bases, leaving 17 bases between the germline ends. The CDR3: CAYTRGSTNYGYTF. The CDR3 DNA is TGTGCCTACACCAGGGGATCGACGAACTATGGCTACACCTTC.

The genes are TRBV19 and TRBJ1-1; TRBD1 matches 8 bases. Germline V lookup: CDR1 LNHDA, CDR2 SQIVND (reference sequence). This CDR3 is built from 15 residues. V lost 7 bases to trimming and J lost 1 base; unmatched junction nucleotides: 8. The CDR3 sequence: CASTSRGLTNTEAFF. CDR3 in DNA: TGTGCCAGTACCTCCAGGGGGCTGACGAACACTGAAGCTTTCTTT.

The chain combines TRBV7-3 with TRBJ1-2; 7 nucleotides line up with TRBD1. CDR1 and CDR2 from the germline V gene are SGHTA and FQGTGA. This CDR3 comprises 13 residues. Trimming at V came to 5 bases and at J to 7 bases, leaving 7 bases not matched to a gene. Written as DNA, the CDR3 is TGTGCCAGCAGCAGACAGACAGGGTCTGGCTACACCTTC. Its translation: CASSRQTGSGYTF.

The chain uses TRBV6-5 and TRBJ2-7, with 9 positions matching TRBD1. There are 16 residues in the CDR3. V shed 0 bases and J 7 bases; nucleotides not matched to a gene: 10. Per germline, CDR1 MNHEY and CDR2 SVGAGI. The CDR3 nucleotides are TGTGCCAGCAGTTACTCGGGGGCGGGACAGGGCAATGAGCAGTACTTC. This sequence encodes CASSYSGAGQGNEQYF.

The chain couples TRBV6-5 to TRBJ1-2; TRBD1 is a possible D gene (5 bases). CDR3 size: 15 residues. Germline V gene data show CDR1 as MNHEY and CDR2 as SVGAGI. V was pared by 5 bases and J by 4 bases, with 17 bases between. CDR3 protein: CASSRSGIRGYGYTF. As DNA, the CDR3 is TGTGCCAGCAGTCGGTCGGGAATTAGGGGCTATGGCTACACCTTC.

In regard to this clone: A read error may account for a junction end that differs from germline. In DNA form, the CDR3 reads TGTGCCAGCAGCTACTCGGGAGGGGCAGGAGATCAGCCCCAGCATTTT. Protein sequence: CASSYSGGAGDQPQHF. The V and J genes are TRBV6-5 and TRBJ1-5; weak D call: TRBD1 (5 bases). CDR1 and CDR2 (germline): MNHEY, SVGAGI. The CDR3 length is 16 residues.

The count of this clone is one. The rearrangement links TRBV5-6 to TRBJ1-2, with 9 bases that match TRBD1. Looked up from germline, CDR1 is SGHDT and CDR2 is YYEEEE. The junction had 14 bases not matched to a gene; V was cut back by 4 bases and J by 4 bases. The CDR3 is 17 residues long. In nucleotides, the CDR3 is TGTGCCAGCAGCCTCGGGACAGGGCCGGGTTCTGTCTATGGCTACACCTTC. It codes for CASSLGTGPGSVYGYTF.

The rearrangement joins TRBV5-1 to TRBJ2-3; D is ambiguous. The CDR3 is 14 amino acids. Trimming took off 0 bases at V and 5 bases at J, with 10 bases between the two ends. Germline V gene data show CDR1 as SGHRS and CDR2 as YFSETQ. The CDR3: CASSLAQTGDTQYF. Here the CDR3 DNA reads TGCGCCAGCAGCTTGGCCCAGACGGGAGATACGCAGTATTTT.

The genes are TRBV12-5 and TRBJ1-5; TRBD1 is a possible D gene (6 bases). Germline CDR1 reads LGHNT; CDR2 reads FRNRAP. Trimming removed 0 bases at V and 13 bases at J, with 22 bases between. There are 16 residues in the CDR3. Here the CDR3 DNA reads TGTGCTAGTGGTTTGGTACCGCCTGAGGGACACAGGCCTCAGCATTTT. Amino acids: CASGLVPPEGHRPQHF.

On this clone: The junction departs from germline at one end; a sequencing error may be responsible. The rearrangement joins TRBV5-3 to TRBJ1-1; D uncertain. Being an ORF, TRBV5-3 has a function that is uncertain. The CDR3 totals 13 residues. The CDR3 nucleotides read TGTGCCAGCAGCTTCGGACGGGACACTGAAGCTTTCTTT. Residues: CASSFGRDTEAFF.

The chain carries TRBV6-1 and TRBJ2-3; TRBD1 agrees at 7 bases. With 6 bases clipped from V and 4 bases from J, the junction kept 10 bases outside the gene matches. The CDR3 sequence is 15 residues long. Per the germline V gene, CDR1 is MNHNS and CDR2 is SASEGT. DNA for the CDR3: TGTGCCAGCAGCGCCGGGACAGTCTCATCAGATACGCAGTATTTT. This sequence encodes CASSAGTVSSDTQYF.

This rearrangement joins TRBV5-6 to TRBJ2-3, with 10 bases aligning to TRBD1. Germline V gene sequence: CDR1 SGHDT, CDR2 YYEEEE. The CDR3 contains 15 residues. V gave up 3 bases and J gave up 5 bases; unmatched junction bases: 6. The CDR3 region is CASSSRDRGIDTQYF. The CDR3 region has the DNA TGTGCCAGCAGCTCTCGGGACAGGGGCATAGATACGCAGTATTTT.

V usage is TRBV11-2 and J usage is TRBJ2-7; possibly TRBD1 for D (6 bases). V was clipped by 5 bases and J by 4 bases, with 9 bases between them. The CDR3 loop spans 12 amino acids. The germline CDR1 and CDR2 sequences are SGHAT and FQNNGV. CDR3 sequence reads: CASSPDRYEQYF. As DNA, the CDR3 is TGTGCCAGCAGCCCGGACAGATACGAGCAGTACTTC.

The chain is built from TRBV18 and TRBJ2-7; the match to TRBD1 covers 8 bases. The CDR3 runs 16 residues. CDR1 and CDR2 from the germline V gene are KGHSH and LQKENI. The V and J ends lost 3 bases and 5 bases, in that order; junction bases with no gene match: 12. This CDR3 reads CASSPPQGAAGNEQYF. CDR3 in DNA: TGTGCCAGCTCACCCCCGCAGGGGGCGGCAGGCAACGAGCAGTACTTC.

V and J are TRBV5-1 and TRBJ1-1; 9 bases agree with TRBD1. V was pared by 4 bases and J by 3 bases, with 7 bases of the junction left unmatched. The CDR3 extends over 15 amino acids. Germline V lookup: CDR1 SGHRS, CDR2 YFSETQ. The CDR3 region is CASSTYRGPYTEAFF. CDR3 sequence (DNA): TGCGCCAGCAGCACGTACAGGGGGCCCTACACTGAAGCTTTCTTT.

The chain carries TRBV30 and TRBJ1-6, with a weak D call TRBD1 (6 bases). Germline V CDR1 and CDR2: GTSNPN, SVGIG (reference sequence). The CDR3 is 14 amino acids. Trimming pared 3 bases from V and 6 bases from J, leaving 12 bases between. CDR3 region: CAWRGGHANSPLHF. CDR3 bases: TGTGCCTGGAGAGGGGGACATGCTAATTCACCCCTCCACTTT.

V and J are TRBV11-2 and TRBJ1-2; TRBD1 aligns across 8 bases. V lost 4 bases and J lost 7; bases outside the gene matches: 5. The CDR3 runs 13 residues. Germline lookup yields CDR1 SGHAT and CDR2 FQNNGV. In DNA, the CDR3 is TGTGCCAGCAGCTCCGGGACAGGTCTTGGCTACACCTTC. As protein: CASSSGTGLGYTF. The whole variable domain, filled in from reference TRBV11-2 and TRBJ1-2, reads EAGVAQSPRYKIIEKRQSVAFWCNPISGHATLYWYQQILGQGPKLLIQFQNNGVVDDSQLPKDRFSAERLKGVDSTLKIQPAKLEDSAVYLCASSSGTGLGYTFGSGTRLTVV.

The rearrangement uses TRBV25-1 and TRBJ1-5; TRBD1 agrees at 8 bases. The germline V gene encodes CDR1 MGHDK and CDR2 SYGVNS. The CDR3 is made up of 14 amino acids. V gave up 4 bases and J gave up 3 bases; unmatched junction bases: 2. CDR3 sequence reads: CASSATGVNQPQHF. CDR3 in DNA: TGTGCCAGCAGTGCGACAGGGGTCAATCAGCCCCAGCATTTT. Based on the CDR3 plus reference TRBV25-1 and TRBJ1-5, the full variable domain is EADIYQTPRYLVIGTGKKITLECSQTMGHDKMYWYQQDPGMELHLIHYSYGVNSTEKGDLSSESTVSRIRTEHFPLTLESARPSHTSQYLCASSATGVNQPQHFGDGTRLSIL.

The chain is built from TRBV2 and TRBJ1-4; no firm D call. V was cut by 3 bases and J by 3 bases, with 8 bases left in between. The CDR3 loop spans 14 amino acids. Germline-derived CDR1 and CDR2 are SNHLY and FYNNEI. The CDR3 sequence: CASSEVDSNEKLFF. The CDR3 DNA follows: TGTGCCAGCAGTGAGGTGGATTCTAATGAAAAACTGTTTTTT.

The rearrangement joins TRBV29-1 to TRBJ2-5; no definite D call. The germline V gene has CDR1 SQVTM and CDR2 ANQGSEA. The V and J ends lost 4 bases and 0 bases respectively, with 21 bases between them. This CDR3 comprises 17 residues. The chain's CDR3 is CSVVHAWATVYQETQYF. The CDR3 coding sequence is TGCAGCGTTGTCCATGCGTGGGCGACGGTTTACCAAGAGACCCAGTACTTC.

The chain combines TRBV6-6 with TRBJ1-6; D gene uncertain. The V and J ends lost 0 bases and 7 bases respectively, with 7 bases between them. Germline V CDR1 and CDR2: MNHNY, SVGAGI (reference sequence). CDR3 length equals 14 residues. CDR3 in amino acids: CASSYSGRNSPLHF. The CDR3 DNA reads TGTGCCAGCAGTTACTCTGGGAGAAATTCACCCCTCCACTTT.